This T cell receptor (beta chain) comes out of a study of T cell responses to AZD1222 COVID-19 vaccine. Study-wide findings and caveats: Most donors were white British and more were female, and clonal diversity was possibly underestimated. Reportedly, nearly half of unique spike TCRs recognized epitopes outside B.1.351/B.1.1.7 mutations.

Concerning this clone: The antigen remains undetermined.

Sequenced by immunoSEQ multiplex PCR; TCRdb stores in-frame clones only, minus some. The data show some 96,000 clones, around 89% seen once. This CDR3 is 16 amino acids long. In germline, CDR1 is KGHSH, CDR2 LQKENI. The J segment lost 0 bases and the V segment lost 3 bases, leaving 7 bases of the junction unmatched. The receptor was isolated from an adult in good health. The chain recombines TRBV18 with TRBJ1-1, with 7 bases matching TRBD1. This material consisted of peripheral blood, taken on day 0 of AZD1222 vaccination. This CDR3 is CASSPGQTTLNTEAFF. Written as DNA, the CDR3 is TGTGCCAGCTCACCGGGACAGACTACCTTGAACACTGAAGCTTTCTTT. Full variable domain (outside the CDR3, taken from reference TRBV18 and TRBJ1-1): NAGVMQNPRHLVRRRGQEARLRCSPMKGHSHVYWYRQLPEEGLKFMVYLQKENIIDESGMPKERFSAEFPKEGPSILRIQQVVRGDSAAYFCASSPGQTTLNTEAFFGQGTRLTVV.